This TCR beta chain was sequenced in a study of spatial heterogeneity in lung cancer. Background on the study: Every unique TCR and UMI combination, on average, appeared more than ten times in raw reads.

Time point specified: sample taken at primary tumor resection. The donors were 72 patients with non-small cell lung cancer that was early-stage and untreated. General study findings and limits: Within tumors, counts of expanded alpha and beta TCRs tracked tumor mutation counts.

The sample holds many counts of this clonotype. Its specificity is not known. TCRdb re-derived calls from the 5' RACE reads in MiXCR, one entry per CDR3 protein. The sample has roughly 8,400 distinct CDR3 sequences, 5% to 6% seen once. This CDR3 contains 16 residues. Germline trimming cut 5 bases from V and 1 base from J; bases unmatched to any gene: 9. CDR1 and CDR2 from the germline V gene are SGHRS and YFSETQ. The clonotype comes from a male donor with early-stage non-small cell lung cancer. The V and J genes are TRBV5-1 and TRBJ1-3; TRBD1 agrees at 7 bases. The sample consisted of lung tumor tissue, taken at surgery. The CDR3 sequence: CASSSSTGASGNTIYF. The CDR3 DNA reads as TGCGCCAGCAGTAGCTCAACAGGGGCTTCTGGAAACACCATATATTTT. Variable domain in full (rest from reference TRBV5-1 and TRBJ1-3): KAGVTQTPRYLIKTRGQQVTLSCSPISGHRSVSWYQQTPGQGLQFLFEYFSETQRNKGNFPGRFSGRQFSNSRSEMNVSTLELGDSALYLCASSSSTGASGNTIYFGEGSWLTVV.